This T cell receptor beta chain derives from a study of memory B cells and T cells in multiple sclerosis. After stimulus-free culture, autoproliferating CFSE-dim and non-proliferating CFSE-high T cells were sequenced separately. Replicate wells were pooled after 6 to 8 days of stimulus-free culture of approximately 50 million CFSE-labeled PBMCs. Without exogenous stimuli, approximately 0.48 uM CFSE-labeled PBMCs were cultured serum-free. Findings and caveats of the study: Compartments had unequal clone-set sizes, affecting shared clonotype counts.

Sequenced by immunoSEQ multiplex PCR; TCRdb stores in-frame clones only, minus some. Of approximately 47,000 clones in the sample, around 79% were seen once. A note on this clone: As yet, its antigen is unknown.

CDR3 length equals 16 residues. The germline gives CDR1 SGHAT, CDR2 FQNNGV. V gave up 4 bases and J gave up 2 bases, with 17 bases separating them. The sequencing sample was made of PBMCs from blood kept in culture. This sequence joins TRBV11-2 and TRBJ2-5; D might be TRBD1 (7 bases). This clonotype originated in a human donor with multiple sclerosis. CDR3 sequence (DNA): TGTGCCAGCAGCTCGGGCGGGACAGCTATGCAAGAGACCCAGTACTTC. Its translation is CASSSGGTAMQETQYF.